These 8 T cell receptor beta chains originate from one sample sequenced in a study of cytotoxic CD8 clonotypes in ibrutinib-treated CLL. Clones were sequenced by immunoSEQ multiplex PCR, and TCRdb holds only the in-frame ones, with some missing. The table includes fewer than 50,000 clones, 60% to 80% detected once. The input for sequencing was PBMCs, taken after 12 months of ibrutinib treatment. The source of these receptors is a human donor with chronic lymphocytic leukemia.

The chain joins TRBV29-1 to TRBJ2-4, with 9 bases identical to TRBD1. After removal of 7 bases from V and 4 bases from J, the junction contained 8 bases not matched to a gene. The CDR3 contains 14 residues. Germline V gene data show CDR1 as SQVTM and CDR2 as ANQGSEA. In DNA, the CDR3 is TGCAGCGCCGGACAGGGGACCTTAAAAAACATTCAGTACTTC. This encodes CSAGQGTLKNIQYF.

The chain uses TRBV11-2 and TRBJ2-5; 9 positions agree with TRBD2. CDR1 and CDR2 (germline): SGHAT, FQNNGV. CDR3 length: 16 residues. The ends lost 1 base at V and 4 bases at J; junction bases unmatched: 7. The CDR3 spells CASSLGESGRTETQYF. The CDR3 region has the DNA TGTGCCAGCAGCTTAGGAGAAAGCGGGAGGACAGAGACCCAGTACTTC.

This clone was seen a handful of times. CDR3 protein: CATPGGLAGGRLFF. The CDR3, as DNA: TGTGCCACACCTGGGGGGCTAGCGGGAGGGAGGCTGTTTTTT. V usage is TRBV19 and J usage is TRBJ2-2, with 12 bases identical to TRBD2. Germline V gives CDR1 LNHDA, CDR2 SQIVND (reference sequence). Germline trimming cut 10 bases from V and 13 bases from J; bases unmatched to any gene: 13. There are 14 residues in the CDR3. Full variable domain (rest looked up from reference TRBV19 and TRBJ2-2): DGGITQSPKYLFRKEGQNVTLSCEQNLNHDAMYWYRQDPGQGLRLIYYSQIVNDFQKGDIAEGYSVSREKKESFPLTVTSAQKNPTAFYLCATPGGLAGGRLFFGEGSRLTVL.

This chain connects TRBV2 to TRBJ2-3; D unresolved. Trimming stripped 5 bases from V and 6 bases from J, with 9 bases between. Per the germline V gene, CDR1 is SNHLY and CDR2 is FYNNEI. The CDR3 is 12 residues long. CDR3 amino acids: CASSLSFDTQYF. Here the CDR3 DNA reads TGTGCCAGCAGTTTGTCTTTTGATACGCAGTATTTT.

This clone was seen just once. The chain has TRBV5-1 and TRBJ2-5, with TRBD2 identical over 10 bases. CDR1 is SGHRS, CDR2 YFSETQ, per germline. The length of the CDR3 is 16 residues. V lost 5 bases and J lost 2; bases outside the gene matches: 9. The CDR3 here is CASRSRLAGYQETQYF. The CDR3 nucleotides read TGCGCCAGCAGATCTAGACTAGCGGGTTATCAAGAGACCCAGTACTTC.

The rearrangement uses TRBV5-4 and TRBJ2-5; 8 nucleotides match TRBD2. CDR3 size: 16 residues. Germline V gene sequence: CDR1 SGHNT, CDR2 YYREEE (reference sequence). Trimming removed 4 bases from V and 0 bases from J; junction bases left unmatched: 8. CDR3 sequence reads: CASSRGGSGNQETQYF. CDR3 coding DNA: TGTGCCAGCAGCCGGGGGGGTAGCGGGAACCAAGAGACCCAGTACTTC.

In this sample, this clone turned up a few times. J is TRBJ2-7 and V is TRBV29-1, with a weak D call TRBD1 (7 bases). Looked up from germline, CDR1 is SQVTM and CDR2 is ANQGSEA. V lost 1 base and J 0 bases, leaving 16 bases between the germline ends. This CDR3 spans 16 amino acids. CDR3 in DNA: TGCAGCGTTGAAGTAGCGGACAGGCACCTCTCCTACGAGCAGTACTTC. Its translation is CSVEVADRHLSYEQYF.

This chain joins TRBV19 and TRBJ1-2, with TRBD1 matching 9 bases. The CDR3 has 15 residues. J was trimmed by 2 bases and V by 5 bases; bases with no gene match: 6. Germline V CDR1 and CDR2: LNHDA, SQIVND (reference sequence). The CDR3 nucleotides are TGTGCCAGTAGTTTAACCGGGACAGGGAACTATGGCTACACCTTC. Translation: CASSLTGTGNYGYTF.